This is a list of T cell receptor beta chains from one sample in a study of OX40 agonist ivuxolimab in advanced cancers. Assay: immunoSEQ multiplex PCR; the TCRdb copy retains only in-frame clones and omits some. This table holds 65,000 or so clones, roughly 89% found once. The sample consisted of CD4+ or CD8+ T cells sorted from blood, taken in a trial of the OX40 agonist ivuxolimab. The receptors were sampled from an adult with an advanced solid tumor such as melanoma, head and neck, liver or kidney cancer. Both conserved end residues are part of each CDR3. A D gene is named only where the DNA matches it firmly. Only part of the rows carry a size: once, few, many, or a class if the clone is expanded.

clone size	V gene	D gene	J gene	CDR3 protein	CDR3 DNA
once	TRBV19	NA	TRBJ2-7	CASNPDRDSYEQYF	TGTGCCAGTAACCCGGACAGAGACTCCTACGAGCAGTACTTC
few	TRBV4-2	TRBD1	TRBJ1-6	CASSPIAGGRRDSHSPLHF	TGTGCCAGCAGCCCGATAGCAGGGGGCCGAAGGGACAGTCATTCACCCCTCCACTTT
NA	TRBV7-2	NA	TRBJ1-1	CASSLGPEPRDTEAFF	TGTGCCAGCAGCTTAGGTCCCGAGCCGAGGGACACTGAAGCTTTCTTT
NA	TRBV12-5	NA	TRBJ1-6	CASDPGEGGVPLHF	TGTGCTAGTGACCCCGGAGAGGGGGGGGTTCCCCTCCACTTT
NA	TRBV5-4	TRBD2	TRBJ2-5	CASSLELAGETQYF	TGTGCCAGCAGCTTGGAACTAGCGGGAGAGACCCAGTACTTC
NA	TRBV7-2	NA	TRBJ1-4	CASSQNAIKGEKLFF	TGTGCCAGCAGCCAAAATGCCATAAAGGGAGAAAAACTGTTTTTT
NA	TRBV9	TRBD1	TRBJ1-5	CASSGGQGEQPQHF	TGTGCCAGCAGCGGGGGACAGGGGGAACAGCCCCAGCATTTT
NA	TRBV15	NA	TRBJ2-3	CATSPPGWRTDTQYF	TGTGCCACCAGCCCCCCCGGGTGGCGCACAGATACGCAGTATTTT
NA	TRBV28	NA	TRBJ1-5	CASWAVDQPQHF	TGTGCCAGCTGGGCGGTTGATCAGCCCCAGCATTTT
NA	TRBV6-1	NA	TRBJ1-2	CASSEDDGLIYGYTF	TGTGCCAGCAGTGAAGATGACGGACTGATTTATGGCTACACCTTC
NA	TRBV5-1	TRBD1	TRBJ1-3	CASSMGQGNGNTIYF	TGCGCCAGCAGCATGGGACAGGGTAACGGAAACACCATATATTTT
NA	TRBV7-9	NA	TRBJ2-1	CASSSWTYNEQFF	TGTGCCAGCAGCTCTTGGACCTACAATGAGCAGTTCTTC
NA	TRBV7-6	NA	TRBJ1-5	CASSFRGQLNSNQPQHF	TGTGCCAGCAGCTTTCGCGGACAGTTGAATAGCAATCAGCCCCAGCATTTT
NA	TRBV15	NA	TRBJ2-3	CATSSLGDTQYF	TGTGCCACCAGCAGTTTAGGAGATACGCAGTATTTT
NA	TRBV11-3	TRBD1	TRBJ1-1	CASSLGGQGSTEAFF	TGTGCCAGCAGCTTAGGGGGACAGGGGAGCACTGAAGCTTTCTTT
NA	TRBV5-1	NA	TRBJ1-5	CASSLAGVSNQPQHF	TGCGCCAGCAGCTTAGCAGGGGTGAGCAATCAGCCCCAGCATTTT
NA	TRBV28	NA	TRBJ2-1	CASSLSAGSVYNEQFF	TGTGCCAGCAGTTTATCGGCAGGGTCGGTTTACAATGAGCAGTTCTTC
NA	TRBV9	TRBD1	TRBJ2-5	CASSVGDRGRGETQYF	TGTGCCAGCAGCGTAGGGGACAGGGGAAGGGGAGAGACCCAGTACTTC
NA	TRBV5-1	NA	TRBJ1-1	CASSLLLNTEAFF	TGCGCCAGCAGCTTATTATTGAACACTGAAGCTTTCTTT
NA	TRBV19	NA	TRBJ2-5	CASSRALGSVETQYF	TGTGCCAGTAGCCGCGCGTTGGGGAGCGTTGAGACCCAGTACTTC
NA	TRBV18	TRBD1	TRBJ2-7	CASSTDRGSYEQYF	TGTGCCAGCTCAACCGACAGGGGTTCCTACGAGCAGTACTTC
NA	TRBV30	TRBD2	TRBJ2-3	CAWSEARGSTDTQYF	TGTGCCTGGAGTGAGGCGCGGGGGAGCACAGATACGCAGTATTTT
NA	TRBV6-5	NA	TRBJ1-5	CASSKAVDKPQHF	TGTGCCAGCAGTAAAGCGGTTGACAAGCCCCAGCATTTT
NA	TRBV6-1	TRBD1	TRBJ1-2	CASNPDRGSYGYTF	TGTGCCAGCAACCCCGACAGGGGGAGCTATGGCTACACCTTC
NA	TRBV18	NA	TRBJ2-7	CASSPLTMEQYF	TGTGCCAGCTCACCATTGACCATGGAGCAGTACTTC
few	TRBV7-3	NA	TRBJ2-1	CASSWGLVDEQFF	TGTGCCAGCAGCTGGGGTCTCGTGGATGAGCAGTTCTTC
few	TRBV5-1	TRBD1	TRBJ1-2	CASSTGTGNTAYGYTF	TGCGCCAGCAGCACGGGGACAGGGAATACGGCATATGGCTACACCTTC
NA	TRBV4-2	TRBD2	TRBJ2-7	CASSQGKGGNYEQYF	TGTGCCAGCAGCCAAGGCAAGGGAGGGAACTACGAGCAGTACTTC
NA	TRBV30	TRBD1	TRBJ2-1	CAWSPPPGGSTFDYNEQFF	TGTGCCTGGAGCCCTCCCCCAGGGGGTTCTACCTTCGACTACAATGAGCAGTTCTTC
NA	TRBV5-1	NA	TRBJ2-5	CASSPLLGPLETQYF	TGCGCCAGCAGCCCGTTATTGGGACCCTTGGAGACCCAGTACTTC
NA	TRBV27	NA	TRBJ1-5	CASSLRQNNQPQHF	TGTGCCAGCAGTTTACGACAGAATAATCAGCCCCAGCATTTT
NA	TRBV28	NA	TRBJ2-7	CASSNVYEQYF	TGTGCCAGCAGTAACGTCTACGAGCAGTACTTC
NA	TRBV28	TRBD1	TRBJ1-1	CASSYPGGEGTEAFF	TGTGCCAGCAGTTACCCAGGGGGCGAGGGCACTGAAGCTTTCTTT
NA	TRBV30	NA	TRBJ1-3	CAWRPVGTRGNTIYF	TGTGCCTGGAGACCGGTCGGGACACGTGGAAACACCATATATTTT
NA	TRBV11-2	NA	TRBJ2-7	CASSLVRGRESEQYF	TGTGCCAGCAGCTTAGTGCGTGGCAGGGAGAGCGAGCAGTACTTC
NA	TRBV7-9	TRBD1	TRBJ1-2	CASSGQGLLGYTF	TGTGCCAGCAGCGGACAGGGCCTTCTTGGCTACACCTTC
NA	TRBV5-1	TRBD1	TRBJ2-7	CASSLPGQGDYEQYF	TGCGCCAGCAGCTTGCCGGGACAGGGTGACTACGAGCAGTACTTC
NA	TRBV9	NA	TRBJ1-3	CASSAEGSGGWSGNTIYF	TGTGCCAGCAGCGCAGAAGGTTCCGGGGGTTGGTCTGGAAACACCATATATTTT
few	TRBV6-1	NA	TRBJ2-5	CASGRRGIAQETQYF	TGTGCCAGCGGAAGGCGGGGAATAGCCCAAGAGACCCAGTACTTC
NA	TRBV5-5	NA	TRBJ2-2	CASSSGVSGTGELFF	TGTGCCAGCAGCTCAGGGGTCTCGGGCACCGGGGAGCTGTTTTTT
NA	TRBV30	NA	TRBJ2-1	CAWSAGNEQFF	TGTGCCTGGAGTGCCGGGAATGAGCAGTTCTTC
NA	TRBV7-6	NA	TRBJ2-6	CASTSGANVLTF	TGTGCCAGCACCTCTGGGGCCAACGTCCTGACTTTC